The 24 T cell receptor beta chains in this list originate from one sample, sequenced in a study of shared clonotypes between healthy human individuals. The data were produced by immunoSEQ multiplex PCR, yet TCRdb's version contains in-frame clones alone and is incomplete. The data show under 300,000 clones, 60% to 70% seen once. The specimen was memory CD4+ T cells sorted from blood. Subset described: CD45RA-negative fraction. All receptors derive from a man aged 25-45 years in good health.

The rearrangement uses TRBV5-1 and TRBJ1-1; weak D call: TRBD1 (5 bases). V was clipped by 6 bases and J by 3 bases, with 15 bases between them. The CDR3 loop spans 14 amino acids. CDR1 is SGHRS, CDR2 YFSETQ, per germline. This CDR3 is CASIQSEGYTEAFF. DNA of the CDR3: TGCGCCAGCATACAATCGGAGGGGTACACTGAAGCTTTCTTT.

The CDR3 nucleotides are TGCGCCAGCAGCTTGTCCGCCGGGGAGCTGTTTTTT. It translates to CASSLSAGELFF. J is TRBJ2-2 and V is TRBV5-1; no firm D call. The germline V gene encodes CDR1 SGHRS and CDR2 YFSETQ. The CDR3 length is 12 residues. Trimming stripped 1 base from V and 6 bases from J, with 4 bases between.

The chain combines TRBV5-6 with TRBJ2-7, with a tentative D call TRBD1 (5 bases). Germline V gives CDR1 SGHDT, CDR2 YYEEEE. The CDR3 is 14 amino acids. The V and J ends lost 2 bases and 4 bases respectively, with 13 bases between them. The CDR3 loop reads CASSFTGDRYEQYF. CDR3 DNA: TGTGCCAGCAGCTTCACAGGCGACCGTTACGAGCAGTACTTC.

There are many counts of this clone. The V gene is TRBV5-4, the J gene TRBJ2-2, with a weak D call TRBD1 (5 bases). There are 18 residues in the CDR3. Between the trimmed V and J ends, which lost 2 bases and 4 bases, there was a span of 21 bases. Germline CDR1 reads SGHNT; CDR2 reads YYREEE (reference sequence). CDR3: CASSLFSVGVFSTGELFF. CDR3 coding DNA: TGTGCCAGCAGCTTATTCTCGGTAGGGGTTTTCTCCACCGGGGAGCTGTTTTTT.

This rearrangement joins TRBV28 to TRBJ1-2; possibly TRBD1 for D (6 bases). The ends were cut back, 6 bases at V and 5 bases at J, with 16 bases in the middle. The germline CDR1 and CDR2 sequences are MDHEN and SYDVKM. The CDR3 is 14 residues long. DNA for the CDR3: TGTGCCAGCAGCCCCACAGGGTTTCGTTATGGCTACACCTTC. Amino acid sequence: CASSPTGFRYGYTF.

V usage is TRBV27 and J usage is TRBJ2-6; the D gene is possibly TRBD1 (5 bases). Germline lookup yields CDR1 MNHEY and CDR2 SMNVEV (reference sequence). The CDR3 length is 18 residues. With 1 base removed from V and 3 bases from J, the gap between germline ends came to 16 bases. The CDR3 bases are TGTGCCAGCAGTTTATATGGACGGACATACGGTGGGGCCAACGTCCTGACTTTC. This gives the protein CASSLYGRTYGGANVLTF.

The chain is built from TRBV10-2 and TRBJ1-2; D gene ambiguous. CDR3 length equals 14 residues. V was shortened by 5 bases and J by 4 bases, with 14 bases between the two germline ends. Germline V gene lookup returns CDR1 WSHSY and CDR2 SAAADI. Here the CDR3 reads CASSQASPLYGYTF. The CDR3 region has the DNA TGCGCCAGCAGTCAGGCCTCACCTCTCTATGGCTACACCTTC.

The V and J genes are TRBV5-1 and TRBJ1-1; 7 bases are shared with TRBD1. Germline CDR1 reads SGHRS; CDR2 reads YFSETQ. There are 14 residues in the CDR3. V lost 4 bases and J lost 6; bases outside the gene matches: 9. The CDR3 DNA reads TGCGCCAGCAGCCAGGGGGTCCAGGGCTCTGAAGCTTTCTTT. It codes for CASSQGVQGSEAFF.

There are a few counts of this clone. The V and J genes are TRBV19 and TRBJ1-5; D remains unclear. The V and J ends lost 3 bases and 3 bases respectively, with 6 bases between them. CDR1 is LNHDA and CDR2 is SQIVND in the germline V gene (reference sequence). The CDR3 runs to 13 residues. CDR3 DNA: TGTGCCAGTAGTATGGGTTTCAATCAGCCCCAGCATTTT. Residues: CASSMGFNQPQHF.

The V and J genes are TRBV19 and TRBJ2-1; TRBD2 matches at 10 bases. V was clipped by 4 bases and J by 6 bases; unmatched bases: 15. Germline assignment: CDR1 LNHDA and CDR2 SQIVND (reference sequence). The CDR3 sequence is 18 residues long. The CDR3 is CASSTFSGRASKRNEQFF. CDR3 DNA sequence: TGTGCCAGTAGTACGTTCAGCGGGAGGGCCTCAAAGCGCAATGAGCAGTTCTTC.

The V gene is TRBV7-2, the J gene TRBJ1-2; perhaps TRBD1 as D (5 bases). This CDR3 comprises 15 residues. Germline V lookup: CDR1 SGHTA, CDR2 FQGNSA. Trimming cost V 4 bases and J 1 base, with 13 bases left between them. The CDR3: CASSSYRNLNYGYTF. The CDR3 bases are TGTGCCAGCAGCTCATACAGGAACCTTAACTATGGCTACACCTTC. The entire variable domain, with the rest obtained from reference TRBV7-2 and TRBJ1-2, is as follows: GAGVSQSPSNKVTEKGKDVELRCDPISGHTALYWYRQSLGQGLEFLIYFQGNSAPDKSGLPSDRFSAERTGGSVSTLTIQRTQQEDSAVYLCASSSYRNLNYGYTFGSGTRLTVV.

This clone was detected only once. The CDR3 loop reads CASSIGQGNADTQYF. In nucleotides, the CDR3 is TGTGCCAGCAGCATAGGACAGGGAAACGCAGATACGCAGTATTTT. The gene calls are TRBV11-2 and TRBJ2-3; 8 bases line up with TRBD1. Germline CDR1 SGHAT, CDR2 FQNNGV. The trim removed 5 bases at V and 4 bases at J, leaving 8 bases unmatched. The CDR3 is 15 amino acids. Supplemented by reference TRBV11-2 and TRBJ2-3, the full variable domain reads EAGVAQSPRYKIIEKRQSVAFWCNPISGHATLYWYQQILGQGPKLLIQFQNNGVVDDSQLPKDRFSAERLKGVDSTLKIQPAKLEDSAVYLCASSIGQGNADTQYFGPGTRLTVL.

This chain uses TRBV10-3 with TRBJ1-1; 7 bases line up with TRBD1. The CDR3 has 15 amino acids. Per germline, CDR1 ENHRY and CDR2 SYGVKD. The junction had 9 bases not matched to a gene; V was cut back by 8 bases and J by 0 bases. The CDR3 DNA reads as TGTGCCATCGGGGGGGACAGCGGAATGAACACTGAAGCTTTCTTT. The encoded protein is CAIGGDSGMNTEAFF.

The J gene is TRBJ2-2, the V gene TRBV6-1; 7 bases align to TRBD2. From germline, CDR1 is MNHNS and CDR2 SASEGT. The CDR3 totals 15 residues. Trimming cost V 8 bases and J 6 bases; bases outside gene matches: 12. The chain's CDR3 is CASLSGGKDSGELFF. Written as DNA, the CDR3 is TGTGCCAGCCTGTCGGGGGGAAAGGACTCCGGGGAGCTGTTTTTT.

V is TRBV7-2 and J is TRBJ2-7; 9 bases match TRBD1. This CDR3 comprises 13 residues. The V segment lost 5 bases and the J segment 5 bases; nucleotides outside the gene matches: 4. Germline CDR1 SGHTA, CDR2 FQGNSA. CDR3 nucleotide sequence: TGTGCCAGCAGCCGGGACAGGGTAAACGAGCAGTACTTC. It encodes CASSRDRVNEQYF.

V is TRBV7-3 and J is TRBJ2-1; TRBD2 aligns across 8 bases. CDR1 SGHTA and CDR2 FQGTGA come from the germline V gene. Germline trimming cut 5 bases from V and 6 bases from J; bases unmatched to any gene: 9. The CDR3 consists of 15 residues. The CDR3 spells CASSPLNGRANEQFF. CDR3 nucleotide sequence: TGTGCCAGCAGCCCCCTTAACGGGAGGGCCAATGAGCAGTTCTTC.

The table lists this clone with a count of one. The chain is built from TRBV7-6 and TRBJ2-1; the match to TRBD2 covers 7 bases. The CDR3 loop spans 15 amino acids. V was clipped by 5 bases and J by 8 bases; unmatched bases: 12. Germline CDR1 and CDR2: SGHVS and FNYEAQ. The CDR3 protein is CASSASWGGSDEQFF. The CDR3 DNA reads TGTGCCAGCAGCGCCAGTTGGGGGGGTTCCGATGAGCAGTTCTTC. The variable domain in full, completed from reference TRBV7-6 and TRBJ2-1, reads GAGVSQSPRYKVTKRGQDVALRCDPISGHVSLYWYRQALGQGPEFLTYFNYEAQQDKSGLPNDRFSAERPEGSISTLTIQRTEQRDSAMYRCASSASWGGSDEQFFGPGTRLTVL.

This clone showed up just a few times. CDR3 sequence (DNA): TGCGCCAGCAGCCCCTATTCGCTAGCGGGAGGGCAAGATGAGCAGTTCTTC. This gives the protein CASSPYSLAGGQDEQFF. The V gene is TRBV5-1, the J gene TRBJ2-1; 12 bases match TRBD2. Trimming cost V 4 bases and J 8 bases; bases outside gene matches: 13. The CDR3 extends over 17 amino acids. Germline values: CDR1 SGHRS, CDR2 YFSETQ.

This clone was picked up a small number of times. V is TRBV7-3 and J is TRBJ2-1; no definite D call. CDR3 length: 14 residues. Germline CDR1 SGHTA, CDR2 FQGTGA. V lost 1 base and J lost 6, with 10 bases in between. CDR3: CASSLIVGSNEQFF. In DNA, the CDR3 is TGTGCCAGCAGCTTAATAGTCGGGTCCAATGAGCAGTTCTTC.

This clone was recorded once. The V and J genes are TRBV11-3 and TRBJ2-1; D is possibly TRBD1 (6 bases). The V gene's germline CDR1 is SGHNT and CDR2 YENEEA. Trimming took 5 bases from V and 10 from J, leaving 15 bases between them. This CDR3 has 13 amino acids. DNA for the CDR3: TGTGCCAGCAGCCAGGGGTGGGGGTCCGAGCAGTTCTTC. This codes for CASSQGWGSEQFF.

V is TRBV5-5 and J is TRBJ2-1; tentative D call: TRBD1 (6 bases). The CDR3 contains 14 residues. CDR1 and CDR2 (germline): SGHKS, YYEKEE (reference sequence). Trimming took 0 bases from V and 11 from J, leaving 15 bases between them. The CDR3 bases are TGTGCCAGCAGCTTGGAGGCCGGGACACAAAAGCAGTTCTTC. As protein: CASSLEAGTQKQFF.

This clone was seen a handful of times. The chain uses TRBV10-2 and TRBJ2-3; TRBD1 is a possible D gene (5 bases). The CDR3 runs 14 residues. Per germline, CDR1 WSHSY and CDR2 SAAADI. The V end lost 8 bases, the J end lost 5 bases, and 17 bases lay between the germline ends. The CDR3 spells CASGQGHSGDTQYF. The CDR3 nucleotides are TGCGCCAGCGGGCAGGGTCATTCCGGAGATACGCAGTATTTT.

The chain links TRBV6-5 to TRBJ2-7, with 8 bases that match TRBD1. The CDR3 runs to 12 residues. V shed 5 bases, J shed 6 bases, and the junction held 3 bases outside the gene matches. Germline lookup yields CDR1 MNHEY and CDR2 SVGAGI. The chain's CDR3 is CASSGTGSEQYF. Written as DNA, the CDR3 is TGTGCCAGCAGTGGGACAGGTTCCGAGCAGTACTTC.

V and J are TRBV2 and TRBJ2-3, with D tentatively TRBD2 (6 bases). The CDR3 contains 13 residues. Looked up from germline, CDR1 is SNHLY and CDR2 is FYNNEI. V was cut by 7 bases and J by 4 bases, with 12 bases left in between. In DNA, the CDR3 is TGTGCCAGCAATCGGGAGAGGGCAGATACGCAGTATTTT. Amino acid sequence: CASNRERADTQYF.